A single TCR beta chain is shown here with its context. Its target antigen remains unknown. This specimen belongs to a study of cytomegalovirus exposure and HLA in healthy donors (dated by TCRdb to 2016 to 2017). Regarding the study in general: An earlier analysis of approximately 590 of the donors reported about 250 Gb of sequence data and roughly 100 million unique TCR beta sequences from roughly 200 million T cells. Approximately 300 gigabases of sequencing data and 80 million or so unique TCR sequences were included in an early release covering about 700 HLA-typed donors. The genetic ancestry cluster associated with self-reported Caucasian donors included 81% of the 398 genotyped donors. The study aimed to test whether signatures of past pathogen exposure could be identified by cataloging public T cell receptors. Using immunosequencing, the study profiled T cell repertoires from roughly 650 subjects and related those repertoires to cytomegalovirus serostatus. Besides the first cohort of hundreds of subjects, a separate validation cohort made up of around 120 different subjects was used. To predict cytomegalovirus infection status, the study combined high-throughput TCR immunosequencing, statistical association of individual TCRs with disease status, and machine learning. To study patterns of TCR occurrence, a later analysis re-analyzed previously published TCR beta repertoires from 666 donors and added high-resolution HLA genotyping. The later analysis used no new phenotypic data to find candidate immune exposures, relying instead on TCR beta sequences and their occurrence across donors. An earlier analysis of fewer than 750 of the donors used high-throughput TCR beta sequencing to judge whether each TCR beta V gene segment behaved as functional or pseudogenic. Donor age, sex, ethnicity and CMV serostatus were compiled together with the repertoire data. A later genetic analysis took genome-wide SNP genotypes for about three fifths of the 666 donors and used that subset as a discovery cohort. All discovery cohort repertoires had been generated using a single sequencing platform. Class I and class II HLA loci were covered by the typing at four-digit resolution. The number of donors typed differed by locus, with roughly 629-640 for A, B, C, DRB1 and DQB1, around 500 for DQA1, 600 to 610 for DPA1, and around 460 for DPB1. Roughly 5 DR-DQ haplotypes were handled as single units for association and clustering, since linkage in the cohort was strong. Among roughly 400 genotyped donors of the cohort, an average of approximately 220,000 unique TCR beta nucleotide sequences was sequenced per donor, of which 15% to 20% were non-productive.

General study outcomes and caveats: Three of the identified cytomegalovirus-associated TCR beta chains were confirmed in vitro to be specific for cytomegalovirus antigens. The study listed 150 to 200 TCR beta chains as associated with cytomegalovirus. Compared with equally common non-associated chains, HLA-associated TCR beta chains in a later analysis were more clonally expanded and had lower generation probabilities. According to a later analysis, most CMV-associated TCR beta chains appeared to be HLA-restricted, and the HLA associations seemed to be driven largely by CMV exposure. A cluster of highly shared sequence variants was judged likely to be a technical artifact of the sequencing pipeline. In a later genetic analysis, a missense DCLRE1C variant was associated with V-gene and J-gene trimming of TCR beta chains, and the association was replicated in an independent cohort. This cohort had only TCR beta chains sequenced, and the lack of alpha or paired-chain data limited which features could be detected. When HLA alleles, especially DR and DQ, strongly co-occurred, TCR associations were difficult to assign to individual alleles. A further reported finding was that TCR beta sequences accurately predicted the HLA-A and HLA-B alleles for most subjects in the first cohort. While some public TCRs were present in many individuals, most TCR sequences turned up only very rarely across donors. At a false discovery rate of 0.05, a later analysis linked 16,000 or so TCR beta sequences to specific HLA alleles. It was suggested by the authors that the approach could potentially be generalized to other disease states and immunological phenotypes. In an earlier analysis of 587 of the donors, most TCR beta V segments appeared in productive rearrangements about 87% or about 30% of the time, broadly matching IMGT annotations. A later analysis reported that several top co-occurrence clusters appeared linked to parvovirus B19, influenza, CMV and Epstein-Barr virus. According to a later genetic analysis, donors in an Asian-associated ancestry cluster had fewer N-insertions in productive TCRs than the approximately 670-donor mean. Roughly uniform sequencing depth across donors was assumed in presence/absence analyses, although this assumption may not hold. Because HLA typing was missing for some donors at each locus, association tests included only the typed subset. The only immune exposure information available for the cohort was CMV serostatus. The classifier was reported to diagnose cytomegalovirus status with high specificity and sensitivity in both the original and validation cohorts. According to a later analysis, TCR association rates differed among HLA loci, with DRB1 alleles showing the most associated TCRs and HLA-C alleles showing the fewest. Because counts were too low, around 17 rarely observed V segments, including chromosome 9 orphons, were left out of the earlier analysis of approximately 500 of the donors. Correlated functional status among segregating V segments might reflect linkage disequilibrium, but an unknown experimental factor could not be ruled out. Some IMGT-functional V segments, including TRBV6-2 and TRBV6-3, could not be distinguished by the 87-base-pair reads and were therefore excluded.

Receptors were amplified or captured by the immunoSEQ multiplex PCR assay. For the multiplex PCR, a mixture combining 60 forward primers for TCR Vbeta segments and 13 reverse primers for TCR Jbeta segments was used. The CDR3 region of rearranged TCR beta genes was amplified from genomic DNA by a multiplex PCR assay. The amplified TCR beta libraries were sequenced on the Illumina HiSeq System as 87-base-pair reads. Per the original workflow: In a later analysis, 70 million to 95 million unique TCR beta chains were counted across the 500 to 850 repertoires, and approximately 11 million of these chains were shared by at least two donors. Raw reads were error-corrected and collapsed into unique sequences by a nearest-neighbor algorithm in which closely related sequences were merged to remove PCR and sequencing errors. To assign V, D and J gene segments, CDR3 sequences were aligned to IMGT reference sequences. For a sequence to be retained, a match of at least six nucleotides to both a V gene segment and a J gene segment was required. Rearrangements were called productive when the CDR3 lacked stop codons and stayed in frame with V and J; all others were non-productive. CDR3 was defined by IMGT convention, running from the second conserved V-encoded cysteine to the conserved J-encoded phenylalanine. The earlier analysis of some 580 of the donors excluded any sequence lacking an unambiguous match to a single V gene segment. In an earlier analysis of 450 to 700 of the donors, V segments were called functional above 56.7% productive rearrangements and were called segregating when the between-donor standard deviation exceeded 5%. A statistical classification framework was built for diagnosing cytomegalovirus status from the catalog of TCR beta chain sequences. In a later analysis, TCR nucleotide sequences were compared against IMGT/GENE-DB human TR gene sequences so that V and J genes could be assigned. In a later analysis, CDR3 sequences and most-parsimonious VDJ recombination scenarios were assigned using the TCRdist pipeline. A later analysis defined each TCR beta chain by its CDR3 amino acid sequence plus V-gene family, and excluded reads lacking a unique V-gene family. In a later analysis, a few hundred highly shared, low-generation-probability nucleotide sequences were removed to address suspected cross-contamination and a sequencing artifact. In a later analysis, a clonal expansion index for each public chain was calculated from normalized within-repertoire ranks of inferred template counts. In a later analysis, generation probabilities were computed with a VDJ recombination model fitted to out-of-frame rearrangements, and the resulting probabilities were checked against IGoR. Hypergeometric tests were used in a later analysis to score TCR-TCR, TCR-HLA and TCR-CMV co-occurrence, with a repertoire-size bias correction applied to the TCR pairs. False discovery rates were estimated in a later analysis by permuting HLA or CMV assignments 20 times. In a later analysis, co-occurring TCRs were grouped with DBSCAN, and TCRdist sequence similarity was added when clustering was performed within HLA-allele-positive subsets. Co-occurrence clustering excluded repertoires with fewer than 30,000 or more than 120,000 public chains, plus five with anomalous nucleotide sharing. Imported from immuneACCESS, the table was reduced by TCRdb to in-frame sequences with V and J called. These copies leave out some clones; in studies compared against another copy, an unresolved V gene accounts for under half, and the cause of the remainder is not known. For V, J and clone size, that table is used; D and trimming come from the DNA. The sample's clone listing holds approximately 140,000 clones. Of the sample, around 2.2% falls within the top ten clones.

Reading from cysteine to phenylalanine, the CDR3 counts 13 amino acids. Solely the CDR3 DNA is kept, with 39 bases framed from the first base. Germline trimming amounts to 0 bases on V and 8 bases on J, with 4 as the count of junction bases outside the gene matches. For CDR1 and CDR2, the germline V gene lists SGHRS and YFSETQ. The cohort was made up of about 610 healthy bone marrow donors. Cohort members were all nominally healthy when sampled, although unrecorded immune exposures were likely present. The donor was CMV seronegative and was included in the group of a few hundred seronegative cohort members. A peripheral blood sample was provided by each donor, and peripheral blood mononuclear cells were used for TCR beta sequencing. The Qiagen DNeasy Blood Extraction Kit was used to extract genomic DNA from the blood cell samples.

The receptor's source is a woman aged 18-30 years in good health and CMV-seronegative. The chain links TRBV5-1 with TRBJ1-1, with TRBD1 matching 7 junction bases. The specimen sequenced was PBMCs. The CDR3 is CASSLGDSPEAFF. The base sequence is TGCGCCAGCAGCTTGGGGGACAGCCCCGAAGCTTTCTTT.